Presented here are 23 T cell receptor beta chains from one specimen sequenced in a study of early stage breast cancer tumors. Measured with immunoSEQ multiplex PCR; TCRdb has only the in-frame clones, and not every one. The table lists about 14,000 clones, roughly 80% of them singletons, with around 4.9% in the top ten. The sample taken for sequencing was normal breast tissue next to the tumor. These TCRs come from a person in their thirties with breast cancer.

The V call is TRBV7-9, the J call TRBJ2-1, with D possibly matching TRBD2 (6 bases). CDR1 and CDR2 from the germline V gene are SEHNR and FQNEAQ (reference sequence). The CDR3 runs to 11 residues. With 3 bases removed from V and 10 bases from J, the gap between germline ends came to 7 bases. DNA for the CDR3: TGTGCCAGCAGCTTCAGCGGGGAGCAGTTCTTC. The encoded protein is CASSFSGEQFF. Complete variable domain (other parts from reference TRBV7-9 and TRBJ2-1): DTGVSQNPRHKITKRGQNVTFRCDPISEHNRLYWYRQTLGQGPEFLTYFQNEAQLEKSRLLSDRFSAERPKGSFSTLEIQRTEQGDSAMYLCASSFSGEQFFGPGTRLTVL.

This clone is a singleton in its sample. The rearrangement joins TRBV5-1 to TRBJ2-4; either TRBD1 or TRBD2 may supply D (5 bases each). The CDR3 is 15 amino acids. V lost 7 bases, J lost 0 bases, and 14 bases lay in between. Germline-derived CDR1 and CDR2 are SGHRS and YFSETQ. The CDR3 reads CASARNGAAKNIQYF. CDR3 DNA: TGCGCCAGCGCACGGAACGGGGCAGCCAAAAACATTCAGTACTTC.

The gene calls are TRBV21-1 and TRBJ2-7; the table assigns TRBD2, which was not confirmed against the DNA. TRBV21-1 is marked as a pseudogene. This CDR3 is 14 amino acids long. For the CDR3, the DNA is TGTGCCAGCAGCAAAGTAGGCGGGTTCTACGAGCAGTACTTC. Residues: CASSKVGGFYEQYF.

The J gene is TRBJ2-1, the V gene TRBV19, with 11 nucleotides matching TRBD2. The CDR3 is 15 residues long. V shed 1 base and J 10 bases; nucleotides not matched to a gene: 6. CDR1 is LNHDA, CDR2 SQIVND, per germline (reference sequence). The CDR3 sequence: CASSIVTSGRREQFF. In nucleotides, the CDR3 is TGTGCCAGTAGTATAGTAACTAGCGGGAGAAGAGAGCAGTTCTTC.

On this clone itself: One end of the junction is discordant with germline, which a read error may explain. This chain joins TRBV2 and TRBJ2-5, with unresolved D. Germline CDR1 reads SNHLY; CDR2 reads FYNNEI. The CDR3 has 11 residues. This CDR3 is CASSELDERDF. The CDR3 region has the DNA TGTGCCAGCAGTGAATTGGATGAACGGGACTTC. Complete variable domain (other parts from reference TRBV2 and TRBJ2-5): EPEVTQTPSHQVTQMGQEVILRCVPISNHLYFYWYRQILGQKVEFLVSFYNNEISEKSEIFDDQFSVERPDGSNFTLKIRSTKLEDSAMYFCASSELDERDFGPGTRLLVL.

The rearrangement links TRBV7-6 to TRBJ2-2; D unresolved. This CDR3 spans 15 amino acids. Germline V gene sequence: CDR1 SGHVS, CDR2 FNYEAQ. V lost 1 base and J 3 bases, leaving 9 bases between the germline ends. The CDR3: CASSLVPRDTGELFF. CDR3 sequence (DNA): TGTGCCAGCAGCTTAGTCCCCAGAGACACCGGGGAGCTGTTTTTT.

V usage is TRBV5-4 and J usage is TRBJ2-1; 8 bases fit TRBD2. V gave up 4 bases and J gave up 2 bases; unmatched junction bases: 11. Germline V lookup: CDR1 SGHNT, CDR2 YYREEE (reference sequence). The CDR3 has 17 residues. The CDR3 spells CASSPQRGGLAYNEQFF. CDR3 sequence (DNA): TGTGCCAGCAGCCCACAGAGAGGGGGACTAGCCTACAATGAGCAGTTCTTC.

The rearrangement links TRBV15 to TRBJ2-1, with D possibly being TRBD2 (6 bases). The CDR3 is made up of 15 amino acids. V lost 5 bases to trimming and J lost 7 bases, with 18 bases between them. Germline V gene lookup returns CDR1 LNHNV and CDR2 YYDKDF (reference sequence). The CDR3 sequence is CATSPRGGLGNEQFF. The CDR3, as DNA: TGTGCCACCAGCCCGAGGGGAGGCCTTGGGAATGAGCAGTTCTTC.

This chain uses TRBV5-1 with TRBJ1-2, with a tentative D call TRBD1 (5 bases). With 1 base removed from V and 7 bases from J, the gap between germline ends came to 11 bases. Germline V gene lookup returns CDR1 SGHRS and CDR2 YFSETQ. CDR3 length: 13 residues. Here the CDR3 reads CASSLWGGTGYTF. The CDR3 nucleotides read TGCGCCAGCAGCTTGTGGGGAGGGACTGGCTACACCTTC. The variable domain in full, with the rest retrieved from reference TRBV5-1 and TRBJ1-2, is KAGVTQTPRYLIKTRGQQVTLSCSPISGHRSVSWYQQTPGQGLQFLFEYFSETQRNKGNFPGRFSGRQFSNSRSEMNVSTLELGDSALYLCASSLWGGTGYTFGSGTRLTVV.

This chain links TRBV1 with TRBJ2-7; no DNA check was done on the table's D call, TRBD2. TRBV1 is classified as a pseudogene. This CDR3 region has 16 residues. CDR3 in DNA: TGCACCAGCAGCCAAGATAAGAGCGGGAGCTCCTACGAGCAGTACTTC. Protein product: CTSSQDKSGSSYEQYF.

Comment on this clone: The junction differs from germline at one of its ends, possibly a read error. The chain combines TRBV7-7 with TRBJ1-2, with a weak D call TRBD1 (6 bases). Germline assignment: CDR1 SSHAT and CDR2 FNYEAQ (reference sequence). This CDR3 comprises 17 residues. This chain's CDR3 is CASSLRGTHRNNYGYTF. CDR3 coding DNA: TGTGCTAGCAGCCTGAGGGGGACCCACCGTAATAACTATGGCTACACCTTC.

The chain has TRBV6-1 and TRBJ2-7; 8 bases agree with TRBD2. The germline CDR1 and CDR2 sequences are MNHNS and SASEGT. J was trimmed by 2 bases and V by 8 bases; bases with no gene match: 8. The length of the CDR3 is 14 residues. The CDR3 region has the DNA TGTGCCAGCTTCGAAACTAGCGGTACCTACGAGCAGTACTTC. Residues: CASFETSGTYEQYF.

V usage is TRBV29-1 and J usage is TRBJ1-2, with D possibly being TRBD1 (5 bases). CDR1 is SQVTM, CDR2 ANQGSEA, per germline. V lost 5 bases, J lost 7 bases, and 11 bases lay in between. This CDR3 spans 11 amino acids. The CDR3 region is CSVRDPRGYTF. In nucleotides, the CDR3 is TGCAGCGTTCGGGACCCACGTGGCTACACCTTC.

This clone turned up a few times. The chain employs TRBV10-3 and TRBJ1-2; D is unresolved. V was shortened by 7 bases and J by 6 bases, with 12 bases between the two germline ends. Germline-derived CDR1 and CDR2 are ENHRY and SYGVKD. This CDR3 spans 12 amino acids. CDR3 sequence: CAIKEGEHGYTF. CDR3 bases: TGTGCCATCAAAGAGGGTGAGCATGGCTACACCTTC.

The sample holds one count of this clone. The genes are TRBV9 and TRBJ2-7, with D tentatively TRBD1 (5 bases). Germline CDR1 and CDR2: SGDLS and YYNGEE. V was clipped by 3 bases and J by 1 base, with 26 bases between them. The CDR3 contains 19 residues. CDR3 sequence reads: CASSADKLLTRPVSYEQYF. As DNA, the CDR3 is TGTGCCAGCAGCGCGGACAAGCTACTGACTCGGCCCGTATCCTACGAGCAGTACTTC. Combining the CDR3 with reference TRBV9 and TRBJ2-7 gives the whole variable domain DSGVTQTPKHLITATGQRVTLRCSPRSGDLSVYWYQQSLDQGLQFLIQYYNGEERAKGNILERFSAQQFPDLHSELNLSSLELGDSALYFCASSADKLLTRPVSYEQYFGPGTRLTVT.

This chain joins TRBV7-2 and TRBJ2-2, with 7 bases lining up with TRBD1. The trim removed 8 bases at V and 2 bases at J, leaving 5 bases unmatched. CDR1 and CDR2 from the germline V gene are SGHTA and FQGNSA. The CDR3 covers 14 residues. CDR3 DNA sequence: TGTGCCAGCCTCAGGGGGTCAAACACCGGGGAGCTGTTTTTT. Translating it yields CASLRGSNTGELFF.

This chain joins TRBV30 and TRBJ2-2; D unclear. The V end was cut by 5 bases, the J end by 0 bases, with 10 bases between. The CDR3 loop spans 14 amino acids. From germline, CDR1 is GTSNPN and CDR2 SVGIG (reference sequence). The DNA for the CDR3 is TGTGCCTGGTCGACATGGGCGAACACCGGGGAGCTGTTTTTT. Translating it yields CAWSTWANTGELFF.

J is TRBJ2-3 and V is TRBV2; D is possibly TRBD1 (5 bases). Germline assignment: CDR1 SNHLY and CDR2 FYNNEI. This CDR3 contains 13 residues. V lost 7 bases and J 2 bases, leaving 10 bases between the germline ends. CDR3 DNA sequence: TGTGCCAGCACCTACAGGACCACAGATACGCAGTATTTT. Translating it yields CASTYRTTDTQYF.

The DNA of the CDR3 is TGTGCCAGCAGCCAAGGACTAGCCGGGGGGAATGAGCAGTTCTTC. Translation gives CASSQGLAGGNEQFF. The rearrangement joins TRBV14 to TRBJ2-1; 7 nucleotides agree with TRBD2. The trim removed 1 base at V and 7 bases at J, leaving 7 bases unmatched. The CDR3 extends over 15 amino acids. Germline CDR1 SGHDN, CDR2 FVKESK.

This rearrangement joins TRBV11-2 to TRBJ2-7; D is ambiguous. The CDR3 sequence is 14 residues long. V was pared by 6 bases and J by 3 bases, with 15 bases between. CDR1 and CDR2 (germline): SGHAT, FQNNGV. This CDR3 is CASRESSLFYEQYF. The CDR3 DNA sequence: TGTGCCAGCAGGGAGAGCAGCCTCTTCTACGAGCAGTACTTC.

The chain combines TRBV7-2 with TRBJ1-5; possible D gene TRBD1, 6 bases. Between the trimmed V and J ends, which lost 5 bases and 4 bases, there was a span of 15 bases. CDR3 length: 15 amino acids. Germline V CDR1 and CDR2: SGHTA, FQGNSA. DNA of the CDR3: TGTGCCAGCAGCCCCCCGGGACACTTAAATCAGCCCCAGCATTTT. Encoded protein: CASSPPGHLNQPQHF.

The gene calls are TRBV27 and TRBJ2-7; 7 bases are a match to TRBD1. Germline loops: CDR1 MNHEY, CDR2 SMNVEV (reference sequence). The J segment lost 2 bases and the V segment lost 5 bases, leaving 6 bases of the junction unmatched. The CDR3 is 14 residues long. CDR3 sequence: CASSPLQGPYEQYF. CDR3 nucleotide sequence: TGTGCCAGCAGTCCCCTACAGGGGCCCTACGAGCAGTACTTC.

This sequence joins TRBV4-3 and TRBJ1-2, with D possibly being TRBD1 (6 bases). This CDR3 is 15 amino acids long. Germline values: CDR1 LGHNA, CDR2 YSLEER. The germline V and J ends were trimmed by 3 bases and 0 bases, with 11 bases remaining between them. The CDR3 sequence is CASSHGQSSNYGYTF. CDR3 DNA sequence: TGCGCCAGCAGCCACGGACAGTCTTCTAACTATGGCTACACCTTC.